This TCR beta chain was profiled in a study of shared clonotypes between healthy human individuals. This clone was seen only once. The CDR3 extends over 15 amino acids. V gave up 5 bases and J gave up 4 bases; unmatched junction bases: 10. Germline V gene sequence: CDR1 LNHNV, CDR2 YYDKDF (reference sequence). The data were produced by immunoSEQ multiplex PCR, yet TCRdb's version contains in-frame clones alone and is incomplete. The data hold 490,000 or so clones, with approximately 79% observed a single time. The V gene is TRBV15, the J gene TRBJ2-7; 8 bases align to TRBD1. This clonotype was sampled from a woman between 40 and 55 years old in good health. Some clones in this sample may be carry-over from other donors' samples. Material for sequencing was PBMCs. As DNA, the CDR3 is TGTGCCACCAGCGGAGTGACAGGGGAAGAGTACGAGCAGTACTTC. Protein sequence: CATSGVTGEEYEQYF.